Each of the 16 T cell receptor beta chains below was sequenced from the same sample in a study of T cells in localized non-small cell lung cancer. Libraries were prepared by immunoSEQ multiplex PCR; TCRdb keeps only in-frame clonotypes and omits some of them. Found here are approximately 900 clones, 20% to 30% of them singletons; the top ten hold 26%. Source: normal lung tissue next to the tumor, taken before any cancer treatment. The receptors here all came from a male donor at least 60 years old with stage I lung adenocarcinoma.

The chain has TRBV30 and TRBJ1-1; D is unclear. Germline CDR1 reads GTSNPN; CDR2 reads SVGIG (reference sequence). The CDR3 has 12 residues. Trimming stripped 4 bases from V and 6 bases from J, with 12 bases between. Here the CDR3 reads CAWIEDWPEAFF. In DNA, the CDR3 is TGTGCCTGGATCGAGGATTGGCCTGAAGCTTTCTTT.

A few counts support this clone. As DNA, the CDR3 is TGTGCCAGCCGGTGGAAAGGTCCCTACGAGCAGTACTTC. This gives the protein CASRWKGPYEQYF. The rearrangement uses TRBV9 and TRBJ2-7, with D unclear. Germline CDR1 and CDR2: SGDLS and YYNGEE. The CDR3 totals 13 residues. The V end lost 7 bases, the J end lost 2 bases, and 13 bases lay between the germline ends.

This chain uses TRBV25-1 with TRBJ1-4; D unclear. Germline loops: CDR1 MGHDK, CDR2 SYGVNS. Trimming removed 3 bases from V and 4 bases from J, with 6 bases in between. The CDR3 length is 13 residues. The CDR3 DNA sequence: TGTGCCAGCAGTGACCTCAGTAATGAAAAACTGTTTTTT. Encoded protein: CASSDLSNEKLFF.

The CDR3 DNA reads as TGTGCCAGCTCACCACCGAGCGGGGGCGTCTTGGGGGAGACCCAGTACTTC. As protein: CASSPPSGGVLGETQYF. The chain combines TRBV18 with TRBJ2-5; 8 nucleotides line up with TRBD2. Germline V lookup: CDR1 KGHSH, CDR2 LQKENI. V lost 0 bases, J lost 5 bases, and 11 bases stayed unmatched. This CDR3 spans 17 amino acids.

There are a few counts of this clone. The genes are TRBV6-7 and TRBJ2-7; 7 bases map to TRBD2. TRBV6-7 has ORF status, its function being uncertain. CDR3 length: 15 amino acids. J was trimmed by 0 bases and V by 5 bases; bases with no gene match: 7. In DNA form, the CDR3 reads TGTGCCAGCAGTGAATACGGCGGGAGCTCCTACGAGCAGTACTTC. Protein sequence: CASSEYGGSSYEQYF.

CDR3 residues: CASSSGTLNEKLFF. The CDR3 bases are TGTGCCAGTAGTTCCGGGACGCTTAATGAAAAACTGTTTTTT. The chain has TRBV19 and TRBJ1-4, with D perhaps TRBD1 (5 bases). V dropped 5 bases and J dropped 4 bases, with 11 bases sitting between them. The CDR3 sequence is 14 residues long. Germline V gene sequence: CDR1 LNHDA, CDR2 SQIVND (reference sequence).

In its sample, this clone is large. The J gene is TRBJ2-2, the V gene TRBV9, with 11 bases matching TRBD2. The CDR3 runs to 16 residues. Trimming removed 3 bases from V and 4 bases from J; junction bases left unmatched: 5. CDR1 and CDR2 from the germline V gene are SGDLS and YYNGEE. CDR3 sequence reads: CASSALAGGPTGELFF. For the CDR3, the DNA is TGTGCCAGCAGCGCGCTAGCGGGGGGCCCCACCGGGGAGCTGTTTTTT.

The V and J genes are TRBV11-3 and TRBJ2-7; TRBD2 agrees at 7 bases. CDR3 size: 15 residues. Germline V gene sequence: CDR1 SGHNT, CDR2 YENEEA. V dropped 5 bases and J dropped 3; count of bases not matched to a gene: 10. The DNA for the CDR3 is TGTGCCAGCAGCCGAGCGGGGTGGGCCGGCTACGAGCAGTACTTC. Its protein product is CASSRAGWAGYEQYF.

To note about this clone: The CDR3 extends 1 residue past the end of the read, so its final part is completed from the germline J gene. V gene TRBV6-1 combines with J gene TRBJ1-5, with a weak D call TRBD1 (6 bases). Germline assignment: CDR1 MNHNS and CDR2 SASEGT. V gave up 1 base and J gave up 9 bases, with 13 bases separating them. CDR3 length: 14 residues. CDR3 sequence: CASSEELWGRPQHF. The sequenced CDR3 bases are TGTGCCAGCAGTGAAGAGTTGTGGGGGCGGCCCCAGCAT.

V gene TRBV6-8 combines with J gene TRBJ2-2; the D gene is possibly TRBD1 (5 bases). The CDR3 consists of 20 residues. Germline CDR1 reads MNHGY; CDR2 reads SAAAGT. V was clipped by 0 bases and J by 3 bases, with 23 bases between them. The DNA for the CDR3 is TGTGCCAGCAGTTACTCGAGATCTCAGTGGGCAGGGTCGTACACCGGGGAGCTGTTTTTT. It yields the protein CASSYSRSQWAGSYTGELFF.

The chain combines TRBV29-1 with TRBJ1-2; 9 bases are shared with TRBD1. CDR3 size: 14 residues. V lost 6 bases, J lost 8 bases, and 13 bases stayed unmatched. Germline V gene data show CDR1 as SQVTM and CDR2 as ANQGSEA. CDR3: CSVEVDRGVRGYTF. The CDR3 DNA reads TGCAGCGTGGAGGTGGACAGGGGAGTTCGAGGCTACACCTTC.

This clone ranks as large. The chain is built from TRBV6-8 and TRBJ2-2; D not certain. V lost 8 bases and J lost 0, with 10 bases in between. CDR3 length: 14 residues. The germline CDR1 and CDR2 sequences are MNHGY and SAAAGT. The CDR3 DNA follows: TGTGCCAGCGGGTGGATCGCGAACACCGGGGAGCTGTTTTTT. Translated: CASGWIANTGELFF.

A few counts support this clone. This chain links TRBV9 with TRBJ2-3; TRBD1 matches at 11 bases. Germline values: CDR1 SGDLS, CDR2 YYNGEE. This CDR3 contains 15 residues. Losses at the gene ends were 2 bases for V and 3 bases for J; bases not matched to a gene: 2. The CDR3 region has the DNA TGTGCCAGCAGCGTGTGGGACAGGGGGACAGATACGCAGTATTTT. Translated, it gives CASSVWDRGTDTQYF.

This chain connects TRBV6-8 to TRBJ2-7, with 9 bases identical to TRBD2. Germline V gene lookup returns CDR1 MNHGY and CDR2 SAAAGT. V trimming: 6 bases; J trimming: 6 bases; junction bases outside the gene matches: 9. CDR3 size: 14 residues. The CDR3 loop is CASSLSRLAVEQYF. DNA for the CDR3: TGTGCCAGCAGCTTATCTAGACTAGCGGTCGAGCAGTACTTC.

This clone is categorized as large. V is TRBV4-1 and J is TRBJ2-3, with a tentative D call TRBD2 (5 bases). The CDR3 consists of 13 residues. Germline V gene data show CDR1 as MGHRA and CDR2 as YSYEKL. Trimming pared 4 bases from V and 3 bases from J, leaving 8 bases between. CDR3 residues: CASSPPGTDTQYF. CDR3 in DNA: TGCGCCAGCAGCCCTCCGGGGACAGATACGCAGTATTTT.

A few counts support this clone. The chain uses TRBV19 and TRBJ1-4; 9 bases map to TRBD1. Germline V gives CDR1 LNHDA, CDR2 SQIVND (reference sequence). V was pared by 5 bases and J by 2 bases, with 6 bases of the junction left unmatched. This CDR3 is built from 16 residues. DNA for the CDR3: TGTGCCAGTAGTTCCCTCACAGGGGGCACTAATGAAAAACTGTTTTTT. It encodes CASSSLTGGTNEKLFF.